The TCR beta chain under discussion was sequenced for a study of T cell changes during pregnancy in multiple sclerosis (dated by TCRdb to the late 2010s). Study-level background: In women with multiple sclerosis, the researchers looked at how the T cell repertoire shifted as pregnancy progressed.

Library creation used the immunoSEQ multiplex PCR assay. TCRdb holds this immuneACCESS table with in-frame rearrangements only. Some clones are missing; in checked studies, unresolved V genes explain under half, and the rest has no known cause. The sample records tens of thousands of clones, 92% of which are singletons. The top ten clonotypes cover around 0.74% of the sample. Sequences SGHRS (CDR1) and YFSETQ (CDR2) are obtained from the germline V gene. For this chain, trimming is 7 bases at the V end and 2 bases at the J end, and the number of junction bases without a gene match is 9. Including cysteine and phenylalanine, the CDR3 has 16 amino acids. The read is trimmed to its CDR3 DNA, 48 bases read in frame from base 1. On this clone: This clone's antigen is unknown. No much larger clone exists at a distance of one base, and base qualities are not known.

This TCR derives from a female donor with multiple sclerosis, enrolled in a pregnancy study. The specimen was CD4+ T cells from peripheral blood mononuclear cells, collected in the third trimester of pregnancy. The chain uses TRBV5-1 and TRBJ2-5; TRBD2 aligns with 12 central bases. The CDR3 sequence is CASCISTSGGQETQYF. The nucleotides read TGCGCCAGCTGCATTTCGACTAGCGGGGGACAAGAGACCCAGTACTTC.